This T cell receptor beta chain was sequenced during a study of CXCR3-negative and CXCR3-positive naive CD8 T cells. Study observations and caveats: Whereas memory cells differed, naive CXCR3-negative and CXCR3-positive cells shared similar TRBV-TRBJ usage. Memory CD8+ cells showed much lower diversity, while both naive subsets displayed comparably high diversity.

Via 5' RACE with UMI labels, TRB cDNA libraries were prepared. TCRdb re-called the 5' RACE reads and catalogs CDR3 proteins one per entry, DNA excluded. The table gives a few thousand distinct CDR3 sequences; the top ten clones make up less than 3.5% of it. Notes on this clonotype: What it recognizes is unknown.

The sequence came from a human donor in good health. Some clones in this sample may be carry-over from other donors' samples. The sample comprised naive CXCR3- CD8+ T cells from blood. Stated subset: CD45RO-CCR7+CD27+CD95- naive CD8+ T cells lacking CXCR3 (TNR3-).

CDR3 sequence: CSVETSGRVRETQYF. This chain connects TRBV29-1 to TRBJ2-5; with no DNA, the TCRdb D assignment of TRBD2 cannot be verified. This CDR3 is 15 amino acids long. Germline CDR1 and CDR2: SQVTM and ANQGSEA. Full variable domain (outside the CDR3, taken from reference TRBV29-1 and TRBJ2-5): SAVISQKPSRDICQRGTSLTIQCQVDSQVTMMFWYRQQPGQSLTLIATANQGSEATYESGFVIDKFPISRPNLTFSTLTVSNMSPEDSSIYLCSVETSGRVRETQYFGPGTRLLVL.